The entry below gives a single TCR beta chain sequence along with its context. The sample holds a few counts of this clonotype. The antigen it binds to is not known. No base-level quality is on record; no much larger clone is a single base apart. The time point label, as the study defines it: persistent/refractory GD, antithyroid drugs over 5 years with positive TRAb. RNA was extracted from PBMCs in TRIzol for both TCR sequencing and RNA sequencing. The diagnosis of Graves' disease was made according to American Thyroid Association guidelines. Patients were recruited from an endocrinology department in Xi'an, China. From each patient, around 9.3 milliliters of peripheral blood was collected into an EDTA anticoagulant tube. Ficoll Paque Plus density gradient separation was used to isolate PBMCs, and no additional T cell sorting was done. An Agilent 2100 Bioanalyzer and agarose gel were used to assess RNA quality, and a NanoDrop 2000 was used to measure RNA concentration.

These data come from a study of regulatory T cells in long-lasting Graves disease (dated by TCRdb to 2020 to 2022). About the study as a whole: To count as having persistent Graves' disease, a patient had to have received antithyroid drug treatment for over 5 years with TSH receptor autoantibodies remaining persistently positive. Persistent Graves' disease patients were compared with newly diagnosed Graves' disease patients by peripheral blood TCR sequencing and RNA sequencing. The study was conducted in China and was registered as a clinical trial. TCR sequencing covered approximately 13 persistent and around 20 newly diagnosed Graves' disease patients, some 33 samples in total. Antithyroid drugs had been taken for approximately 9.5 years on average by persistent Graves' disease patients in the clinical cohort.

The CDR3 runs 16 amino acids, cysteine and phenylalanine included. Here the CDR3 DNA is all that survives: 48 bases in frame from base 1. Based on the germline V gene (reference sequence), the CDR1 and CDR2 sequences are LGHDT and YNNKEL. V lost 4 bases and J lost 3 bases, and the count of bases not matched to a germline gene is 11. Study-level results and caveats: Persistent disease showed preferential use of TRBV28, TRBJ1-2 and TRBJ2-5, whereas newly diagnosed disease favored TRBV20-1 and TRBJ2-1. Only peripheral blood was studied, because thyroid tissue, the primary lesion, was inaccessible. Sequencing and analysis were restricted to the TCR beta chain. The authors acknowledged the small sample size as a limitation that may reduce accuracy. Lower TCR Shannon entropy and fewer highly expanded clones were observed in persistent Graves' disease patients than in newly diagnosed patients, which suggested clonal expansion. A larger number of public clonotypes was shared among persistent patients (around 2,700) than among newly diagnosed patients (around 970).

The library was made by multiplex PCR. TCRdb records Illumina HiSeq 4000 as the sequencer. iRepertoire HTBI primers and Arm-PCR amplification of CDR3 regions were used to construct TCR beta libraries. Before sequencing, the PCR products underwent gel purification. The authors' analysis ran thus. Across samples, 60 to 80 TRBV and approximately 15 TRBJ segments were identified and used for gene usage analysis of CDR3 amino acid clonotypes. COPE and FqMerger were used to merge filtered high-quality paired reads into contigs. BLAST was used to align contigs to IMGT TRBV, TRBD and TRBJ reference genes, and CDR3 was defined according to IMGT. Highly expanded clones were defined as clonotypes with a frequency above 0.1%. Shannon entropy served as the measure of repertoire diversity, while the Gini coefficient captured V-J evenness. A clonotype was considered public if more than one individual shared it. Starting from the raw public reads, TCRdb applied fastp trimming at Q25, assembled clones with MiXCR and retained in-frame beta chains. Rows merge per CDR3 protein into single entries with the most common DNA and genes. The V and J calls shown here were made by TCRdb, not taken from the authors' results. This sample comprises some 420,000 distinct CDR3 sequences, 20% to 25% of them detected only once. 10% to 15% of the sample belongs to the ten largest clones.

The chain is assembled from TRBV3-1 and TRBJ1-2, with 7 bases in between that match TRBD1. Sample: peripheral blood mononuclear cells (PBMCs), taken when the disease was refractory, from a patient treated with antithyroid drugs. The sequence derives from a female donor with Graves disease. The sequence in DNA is TGTGCCAGCAGCCCACATACAGGGGTGGATGACTATGGCTACACCTTC. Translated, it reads CASSPHTGVDDYGYTF.